Listed here are 32 T cell receptor beta chains from one sample, sequenced in a study of blood T cell repertoires in COVID-19. Profiling relied on immunoSEQ multiplex PCR, and the TCRdb table lists in-frame clones only, not all of them. The sample holds 110,000 to 150,000 clones, about nine tenths seen once. The material sequenced was PBMCs or T cells enriched from blood (not recorded which). These receptors all stem from a middle-aged man who had recovered from COVID-19.

J is TRBJ2-5 and V is TRBV5-1; no clear D. V lost 6 bases and J 4 bases, leaving 13 bases between the germline ends. The CDR3 is made up of 13 amino acids. Germline V lookup: CDR1 SGHRS, CDR2 YFSETQ. The CDR3 spells CASTPNSRETQYF. The CDR3 DNA follows: TGCGCCAGCACACCCAACAGCCGAGAGACCCAGTACTTC.

The rearrangement uses TRBV4-3 and TRBJ1-4; TRBD1 matches at 9 bases. Germline CDR1 reads LGHNA; CDR2 reads YSLEER. The V segment lost 4 bases and the J segment 6 bases; nucleotides outside the gene matches: 6. This CDR3 has 15 residues. This CDR3 is CASSLTGTGYEKLFF. The CDR3 region has the DNA TGCGCCAGCAGCCTGACCGGGACAGGGTATGAAAAACTGTTTTTT.

The chain combines TRBV24-1 with TRBJ2-2, with 9 bases fitting TRBD1. The J segment lost 1 base and the V segment lost 5 bases, leaving 7 bases of the junction unmatched. CDR3 length: 17 residues. CDR1 is KGHDR, CDR2 SFDVKD, per germline. CDR3 in DNA: TGTGCCACCAGTGTCCTTGGACAGGGGTGGAACACCGGGGAGCTGTTTTTT. It specifies CATSVLGQGWNTGELFF.

The chain combines TRBV5-6 with TRBJ2-2; 9 positions match TRBD1. Germline CDR1 and CDR2: SGHDT and YYEEEE. The CDR3 consists of 19 residues. J was trimmed by 0 bases and V by 4 bases; bases with no gene match: 13. CDR3 amino acids: CASSPTGTGLSPNTGELFF. The CDR3 region has the DNA TGTGCCAGCAGCCCAACCGGGACAGGGCTTTCCCCGAACACCGGGGAGCTGTTTTTT.

This rearrangement joins TRBV18 to TRBJ1-1, with D unresolved. V was shortened by 0 bases and J by 3 bases, with 8 bases between the two germline ends. This CDR3 is built from 14 residues. From germline, CDR1 is KGHSH and CDR2 LQKENI. The CDR3 bases are TGTGCCAGCTCACCACCAGTAGTTTACACTGAAGCTTTCTTT. Translation gives CASSPPVVYTEAFF.

The chain recombines TRBV7-8 with TRBJ1-1, with a weak D call TRBD1 (5 bases). The V end was cut by 2 bases, the J end by 5 bases, with 9 bases between. Germline V CDR1 and CDR2: SGHVS, FQNEAQ. The CDR3 sequence is 13 residues long. The CDR3 sequence is CASSLRGRTEAFF. The CDR3 nucleotides read TGTGCCAGCAGCTTACGGGGGAGGACTGAAGCTTTCTTT.

The rearrangement uses TRBV27 and TRBJ1-2; D remains unclear. Trimming cost V 4 bases and J 7 bases, with 10 bases left between them. This CDR3 spans 12 amino acids. The germline gives CDR1 MNHEY, CDR2 SMNVEV (reference sequence). CDR3 bases: TGTGCCAGCAGTTCCGGGTTCGCTGGCTACACCTTC. This encodes CASSSGFAGYTF.

This clone was counted once. J is TRBJ1-6 and V is TRBV6-2 or TRBV6-3; D unresolved. The ends were cut back, 6 bases at V and 9 bases at J, with 18 bases in the middle. Germline V gene sequence: CDR1 MNHEY, CDR2 SVGEGT. This CDR3 region has 15 residues. The CDR3 here is CASSKSLLAASPLHF. Written as DNA, the CDR3 is TGTGCCAGCAGCAAGAGCCTGTTGGCGGCTTCACCCCTCCACTTT.

The chain employs TRBV4-3 and TRBJ1-2, with a weak D call TRBD1 (5 bases). The CDR3 is made up of 15 amino acids. V was cut by 5 bases and J by 7 bases, with 20 bases left in between. Germline V CDR1 and CDR2: LGHNA, YSLEER. CDR3 coding DNA: TGCGCCAGCAGCAAGTACGCGGGGGGGAGTCGTGGCTACACCTTC. Protein: CASSKYAGGSRGYTF.

V is TRBV27 and J is TRBJ1-5, with TRBD1 matching 11 bases. Per the germline V gene, CDR1 is MNHEY and CDR2 is SMNVEV (reference sequence). The CDR3 is 15 residues long. V was pared by 6 bases and J by 2 bases, with 3 bases of the junction left unmatched. The CDR3 DNA reads as TGTGCCAGCAGGGACAGGGGGCTGCGCAATCAGCCCCAGCATTTT. The encoded protein is CASRDRGLRNQPQHF.

The gene calls are TRBV30 and TRBJ2-5; TRBD1 might be the D (5 bases). The CDR3 has 14 residues. The germline V gene encodes CDR1 GTSNPN and CDR2 SVGIG (reference sequence). Trimming removed 1 base from V and 2 bases from J, with 11 bases in between. The DNA for the CDR3 is TGTGCCTGGAGTGACAGGCGCCTACAAGAGACCCAGTACTTC. This codes for CAWSDRRLQETQYF.

This chain connects TRBV28 to TRBJ2-7, with 7 bases matching TRBD1. CDR1 MDHEN and CDR2 SYDVKM come from the germline V gene. This CDR3 has 15 amino acids. V shed 4 bases, J shed 2 bases, and the junction held 8 bases outside the gene matches. CDR3 bases: TGTGCCAGCAGTTCGACCCGGGACAGAGCCTACGAGCAGTACTTC. It yields the protein CASSSTRDRAYEQYF.

This clone occurred once. The CDR3 protein is CASRGGGNTEAFF. The DNA of the CDR3 is TGTGCCAGCAGGGGTGGAGGGAACACTGAAGCTTTCTTT. The genes are TRBV28 and TRBJ1-1, with unresolved D. The CDR3 is 13 amino acids. Germline CDR1 MDHEN, CDR2 SYDVKM. V was trimmed by 6 bases and J by 1 base, leaving 9 bases between them.

This sequence joins TRBV5-4 and TRBJ2-5, with D possibly TRBD2 on 5 matching bases. The germline V and J ends were trimmed by 9 bases and 0 bases, with 12 bases remaining between them. The CDR3 consists of 13 residues. In germline, CDR1 is SGHNT, CDR2 YYREEE (reference sequence). This CDR3 is CATGMLDQETQYF. The CDR3 DNA is TGTGCCACCGGGATGTTAGACCAAGAGACCCAGTACTTC.

This clone was counted once. The genes are TRBV7-2 and TRBJ1-2; no reliable D call. The CDR3 spans 13 residues. V lost 3 bases to trimming and J lost 8 bases, with 13 bases between them. Germline V gives CDR1 SGHTA, CDR2 FQGNSA. This CDR3 reads CASSFLEGNGYTF. In DNA, the CDR3 is TGTGCCAGCAGCTTCCTCGAGGGCAACGGCTACACCTTC.

The V and J genes are TRBV5-4 and TRBJ2-5; 12 positions agree with TRBD1. The germline gives CDR1 SGHNT, CDR2 YYREEE (reference sequence). CDR3 size: 15 residues. V gave up 4 bases and J gave up 4 bases; unmatched junction bases: 5. The CDR3 loop reads CASSEGQGARETQYF. CDR3 in DNA: TGTGCCAGCAGCGAGGGACAGGGGGCTAGAGAGACCCAGTACTTC.

The gene calls are TRBV5-6 and TRBJ2-7, with D possibly being TRBD2 (6 bases). Germline V gene lookup returns CDR1 SGHDT and CDR2 YYEEEE. The CDR3 consists of 15 residues. V was trimmed by 3 bases and J by 0 bases, leaving 13 bases between them. The CDR3 DNA reads as TGTGCCAGCAGCTCACGTGGAGCGGGCTCCTACGAGCAGTACTTC. This encodes CASSSRGAGSYEQYF.

The rearrangement links TRBV2 to TRBJ1-5, with a weak D call TRBD1 (6 bases). The V and J ends lost 4 bases and 6 bases respectively, with 10 bases between them. The CDR3 consists of 13 residues. Per the germline V gene, CDR1 is SNHLY and CDR2 is FYNNEI. The CDR3 DNA reads as TGTGCCAGCAGTGGGGGGGGCCGTCAGCCCCAGCATTTT. As protein: CASSGGGRQPQHF.

In this sample, this clone turned up once. The DNA of the CDR3 is TGTGCCAGCAGCAGCGGGGGGTCCACAGATACGCAGTATTTT. Its translation is CASSSGGSTDTQYF. The chain couples TRBV7-9 to TRBJ2-3; TRBD2 matches 9 bases. With V trimmed by 5 bases and J by 2 bases, 2 bases remained unmatched. The CDR3 spans 14 residues. CDR1 SEHNR and CDR2 FQNEAQ come from the germline V gene (reference sequence).

The rearrangement uses TRBV27 and TRBJ2-7; no reliable D call. The V gene's germline CDR1 is MNHEY and CDR2 SMNVEV (reference sequence). The CDR3 length is 14 residues. Trimming took off 2 bases at V and 2 bases at J, with 10 bases between the two ends. CDR3 sequence (DNA): TGTGCCAGCAGTTTAGGAGTACGGACCTACGAGCAGTACTTC. Translated: CASSLGVRTYEQYF.

This clone is a singleton in its sample. The V gene is TRBV24-1, the J gene TRBJ2-7; 8 nucleotides align to TRBD1. The junction had 8 bases not matched to a gene; V was cut back by 9 bases and J by 5 bases. This CDR3 contains 13 residues. CDR1 KGHDR and CDR2 SFDVKD come from the germline V gene. The CDR3 region is CATGGQGGDEQYF. The CDR3 DNA is TGTGCCACCGGAGGACAGGGCGGCGACGAGCAGTACTTC.

The chain links TRBV2 to TRBJ1-1, with unresolved D. The CDR3 runs 14 residues. The V gene lost 7 bases and the J gene lost 1 base, with 13 bases spanning the gap. CDR1 SNHLY and CDR2 FYNNEI come from the germline V gene. In DNA, the CDR3 is TGTGCCAGCATTCGAACCGGGTCGAACACTGAAGCTTTCTTT. Its translation is CASIRTGSNTEAFF.

By sample share, this clone is medium-sized. The chain employs TRBV12-3 or TRBV12-4 and TRBJ1-2, with 9 bases identical to TRBD1. V lost 6 bases and J lost 7; bases outside the gene matches: 6. The CDR3 length is 13 residues. The CDR3 region is CASSSGTGSGYTF. In nucleotides, the CDR3 is TGTGCCAGCAGCTCCGGGACAGGGAGTGGCTACACCTTC.

The genes are TRBV28 and TRBJ1-2, with TRBD1 matching 9 bases. In germline, CDR1 is MDHEN, CDR2 SYDVKM. Trimming at V came to 5 bases and at J to 5 bases, leaving 12 bases not matched to a gene. This CDR3 region has 16 residues. CDR3 loop: CASSAPGTGLPYGYTF. The CDR3 region has the DNA TGTGCCAGCAGTGCCCCCGGGACAGGGTTGCCATATGGCTACACCTTC.

This chain connects TRBV6-1 to TRBJ1-2; no clear D gene. The CDR3 is 13 amino acids. The germline CDR1 and CDR2 sequences are MNHNS and SASEGT. V lost 1 base and J 4 bases, leaving 7 bases between the germline ends. The CDR3 bases are TGTGCCAGCAGTGAAGTAACAGTCTATGGCTACACCTTC. It is translated as CASSEVTVYGYTF.

The chain employs TRBV2 and TRBJ2-7; 9 bases align to TRBD2. The length of the CDR3 is 15 residues. Losses at the gene ends were 8 bases for V and 4 bases for J; bases not matched to a gene: 12. Germline values: CDR1 SNHLY, CDR2 FYNNEI. CDR3 residues: CASVPSGKERYEQYF. CDR3 in DNA: TGTGCCAGCGTTCCTAGCGGGAAGGAACGGTACGAGCAGTACTTC. Based on the CDR3 plus reference TRBV2 and TRBJ2-7, the full variable domain is EPEVTQTPSHQVTQMGQEVILRCVPISNHLYFYWYRQILGQKVEFLVSFYNNEISEKSEIFDDQFSVERPDGSNFTLKIRSTKLEDSAMYFCASVPSGKERYEQYFGPGTRLTVT.

J is TRBJ2-7 and V is TRBV6-4; 7 bases line up with TRBD1. CDR1 MRHNA and CDR2 SNTAGT come from the germline V gene. The V segment lost 3 bases and the J segment 3 bases; nucleotides outside the gene matches: 8. CDR3 length: 15 residues. DNA for the CDR3: TGTGCCAGCAGTGAGAGACAGGGCCCGAACTACGAGCAGTACTTC. Translating it yields CASSERQGPNYEQYF.

This clone was counted a single time. This chain links TRBV7-2 with TRBJ2-2, with D perhaps matching TRBD2 (5 bases). V was pared by 5 bases and J by 5 bases, with 12 bases between. Looked up from germline, CDR1 is SGHTA and CDR2 is FQGNSA. This CDR3 has 14 residues. CDR3 loop: CASSQTPGTGELFF. The CDR3 DNA follows: TGTGCCAGCAGCCAGACCCCGGGGACCGGGGAGCTGTTTTTT. Full variable domain (remainder filled in from reference TRBV7-2 and TRBJ2-2): GAGVSQSPSNKVTEKGKDVELRCDPISGHTALYWYRQSLGQGLEFLIYFQGNSAPDKSGLPSDRFSAERTGGSVSTLTIQRTQQEDSAVYLCASSQTPGTGELFFGEGSRLTVL.

The chain links TRBV6-4 to TRBJ2-1; 11 bases align to TRBD2. V dropped 5 bases and J dropped 2; count of bases not matched to a gene: 5. CDR1 is MRHNA and CDR2 is SNTAGT in the germline V gene. CDR3 length equals 16 residues. CDR3 nucleotides: TGTGCCAGCAGTATCGTAGCGGGAGGGCCCTACAATGAGCAGTTCTTC. It codes for CASSIVAGGPYNEQFF.

This clone is a singleton in its sample. The gene calls are TRBV7-9 and TRBJ1-6; no definite D call. V lost 4 bases, J lost 6 bases, and 7 bases lay in between. There are 13 residues in the CDR3. From germline, CDR1 is SEHNR and CDR2 FQNEAQ (reference sequence). CDR3 region: CASSSEGNSPLHF. In DNA form, the CDR3 reads TGTGCCAGCAGCTCCGAGGGTAATTCACCCCTCCACTTT.

The chain carries TRBV2 and TRBJ1-2; TRBD1 is a possible D gene (6 bases). V lost 5 bases and J 4 bases, leaving 14 bases between the germline ends. Germline V gene lookup returns CDR1 SNHLY and CDR2 FYNNEI. The CDR3 length is 14 residues. The CDR3 coding sequence is TGTGCCAGCAGTACCGTTACAGGGACCTATGGCTACACCTTC. Residues: CASSTVTGTYGYTF.

CDR3 DNA sequence: TGTGCCAGCAGCCGGGGGTACGGCTATGGCTACACCTTC. It specifies CASSRGYGYGYTF. The gene calls are TRBV11-2 and TRBJ1-2; D is perhaps TRBD1 (5 bases). V lost 5 bases, J lost 4 bases, and 11 bases lay in between. CDR3 size: 13 residues. Per the germline V gene, CDR1 is SGHAT and CDR2 is FQNNGV.